These 11 T cell receptor beta chains were sequenced from one sample in a study of blood T cell repertoires in COVID-19 (dated by TCRdb to the early 2020s). Library method: the immunoSEQ multiplex PCR assay. This is the immuneACCESS table as TCRdb keeps it, with only in-frame sequences that have V and J called. A part of the clones is gone; compared with another copy, unresolved V genes explain less than half, and the rest is unexplained. The sample has about 86,000 clones on record, around 80% of them singletons. The ten most abundant clones make up around 11% of the sample. The specimen was peripheral blood. These receptors came from a man in his sixties or seventies with acute or convalescent COVID-19.

This chain links TRBV19 with TRBJ1-2, with D possibly TRBD1 on 6 matching bases. Per germline, CDR1 LNHDA and CDR2 SQIVND (reference sequence). The CDR3 consists of 13 residues. V shed 5 bases and J shed 6 bases, with 13 bases lying between them. As DNA, the CDR3 is TGTGCCAGTAGTTCACAGGGAGAGGATGGCTACACCTTC. Translated, it gives CASSSQGEDGYTF. Full variable domain (remainder filled in from reference TRBV19 and TRBJ1-2): DGGITQSPKYLFRKEGQNVTLSCEQNLNHDAMYWYRQDPGQGLRLIYYSQIVNDFQKGDIAEGYSVSREKKESFPLTVTSAQKNPTAFYLCASSSQGEDGYTFGSGTRLTVV.

The genes are TRBV6-6 and TRBJ2-5; 8 nucleotides agree with TRBD1. This CDR3 region has 17 residues. V dropped 5 bases and J dropped 3; count of bases not matched to a gene: 14. Germline CDR1 MNHNY, CDR2 SVGAGI (reference sequence). Written as DNA, the CDR3 is TGTGCCAGCAGTCGACATACAAGCAGGGGGCAAGAAGAGACCCAGTACTTC. Protein: CASSRHTSRGQEETQYF.

Here the CDR3 DNA reads TGTGCCAGCAGCTGGGGACAGGGCACCGGGGAGCTGTTTTTT. Its translation is CASSWGQGTGELFF. This sequence joins TRBV5-4 and TRBJ2-2, with TRBD1 matching 9 bases. J lost 4 bases, V lost 3 bases, and 1 base had no gene match. The CDR3 is 14 residues long. Looked up from germline, CDR1 is SGHNT and CDR2 is YYREEE (reference sequence).

V gene TRBV10-1 combines with J gene TRBJ2-1, with D possibly TRBD2 on 5 matching bases. CDR1 is WNHNN, CDR2 SYGVQD, per germline (reference sequence). The CDR3 has 15 amino acids. V dropped 4 bases and J dropped 2 bases, with 12 bases sitting between them. The CDR3 region is CASSVGGRTYNEQFF. For the CDR3, the DNA is TGCGCCAGCAGTGTCGGCGGGCGAACCTACAATGAGCAGTTCTTC.

This clone was counted a few times. V and J are TRBV9 and TRBJ1-2; the D is unclear. This CDR3 spans 15 amino acids. Per germline, CDR1 SGDLS and CDR2 YYNGEE. V dropped 3 bases and J dropped 3 bases, with 15 bases sitting between them. The CDR3, as DNA: TGTGCCAGCAGCGCCGTAAATGAGGAATACTATGGCTACACCTTC. Translated, it gives CASSAVNEEYYGYTF.

This clone was observed a single time. This sequence joins TRBV19 and TRBJ1-1; no firm D call. CDR1 and CDR2 (germline): LNHDA, SQIVND (reference sequence). The CDR3 consists of 14 residues. V lost 5 bases and J 5 bases, leaving 15 bases between the germline ends. Here the CDR3 reads CASSSKRRGTEAFF. The DNA for the CDR3 is TGTGCCAGTAGTTCGAAGAGGCGTGGTACTGAAGCTTTCTTT.

This clone came up once. This chain links TRBV28 with TRBJ2-2; perhaps TRBD2 as D (6 bases). Germline V CDR1 and CDR2: MDHEN, SYDVKM. This CDR3 has 17 amino acids. V lost 5 bases to trimming and J lost 5 bases, with 21 bases between them. The CDR3 coding sequence is TGTGCCAGCAGTACCCGATGGCGGGGAAGGCGTACCGGGGAGCTGTTTTTT. Its protein is CASSTRWRGRRTGELFF.

The V call is TRBV2, the J call TRBJ1-4, with TRBD1 matching over 8 bases. CDR3 length: 14 amino acids. V lost 10 bases and J lost 2; bases outside the gene matches: 6. The germline CDR1 and CDR2 sequences are SNHLY and FYNNEI. The CDR3 loop is CATRQGPTNEKLFF. The CDR3, as DNA: TGTGCCACTCGACAGGGGCCTACTAATGAAAAACTGTTTTTT.

DNA for the CDR3: TGTGCCTGGAGTCCCATCTCTGGAAACACCATATATTTT. Amino acids: CAWSPISGNTIYF. The chain is built from TRBV30 and TRBJ1-3; D gene ambiguous. Per the germline V gene, CDR1 is GTSNPN and CDR2 is SVGIG (reference sequence). Trimming took 2 bases from V and 0 from J, leaving 5 bases between them. The CDR3 runs 13 residues.

The chain joins TRBV21-1 to TRBJ2-1; the table assigns TRBD2, which was not confirmed against the DNA. TRBV21-1 is a listed pseudogene. This CDR3 has 17 amino acids. The CDR3 nucleotides are TGTGCCAGCAGCGCCTCTACTAGCGGGGGGGCCAGTGCTGAGCAGTTCTTC. Its translation is CASSASTSGGASAEQFF.

The chain recombines TRBV7-9 with TRBJ1-2, with D tentatively TRBD1 (6 bases). The CDR3 has 14 residues. V lost 3 bases and J lost 4, with 12 bases in between. From germline, CDR1 is SEHNR and CDR2 FQNEAQ (reference sequence). The CDR3 loop reads CASSLDSWSYGYTF. As DNA, the CDR3 is TGTGCCAGCAGCTTGGACAGCTGGAGCTATGGCTACACCTTC.